Listed here are 15 T cell receptor beta chains from one sample, sequenced in a study of Ad26.COV2.S vaccination and SARS-CoV-2 variants. Treatment here: some 20 received Ad26.COV2.S at low or high dose, single or two shots; roughly five received placebo; per-sample allocation not given. Day 63 after the first vaccine or placebo injection was the time point for sampling. Here immunoSEQ multiplex PCR was the method, and the copy in TCRdb shows in-frame clones only, minus some. The table records 440,000 or so clones, about 90% of them present only once. The input for sequencing was peripheral blood, taken in a trial of Ad26.COV2.S vaccine versus placebo. The source is a person between 18 and 60 years old who received the Ad26.COV2.S COVID-19 vaccine or a placebo.

The chain uses TRBV7-2 and TRBJ2-4; D unclear. This CDR3 spans 12 amino acids. Trimming stripped 9 bases from V and 7 bases from J, with 13 bases between. The germline V gene has CDR1 SGHTA and CDR2 FQGNSA. The CDR3 reads CASLENSNIQYF. The CDR3 bases are TGTGCCAGTCTCGAGAATTCGAACATTCAGTACTTC.

V gene TRBV5-1 combines with J gene TRBJ2-1; TRBD2 matches at 9 bases. CDR3 length: 15 residues. The junction had 5 bases not matched to a gene; V was cut back by 4 bases and J by 3 bases. Germline CDR1 is SGHRS and CDR2 is YFSETQ. CDR3 nucleotide sequence: TGCGCCAGCAGCCTCTTAGCGGGAGACTACAATGAGCAGTTCTTC. It codes for CASSLLAGDYNEQFF. Together with reference TRBV5-1 and TRBJ2-1, the CDR3 gives the full variable domain: KAGVTQTPRYLIKTRGQQVTLSCSPISGHRSVSWYQQTPGQGLQFLFEYFSETQRNKGNFPGRFSGRQFSNSRSEMNVSTLELGDSALYLCASSLLAGDYNEQFFGPGTRLTVL.

This clone has a single count. The rearrangement uses TRBV5-5 and TRBJ2-7, with D hard to call. The CDR3 covers 14 residues. Germline values: CDR1 SGHKS, CDR2 YYEKEE (reference sequence). Trimming shortened V by 4 bases and J by 3 bases, and 14 bases separated the two germline ends. The CDR3 reads CASSPVGVFYEQYF. CDR3 coding DNA: TGTGCCAGCAGCCCGGTTGGGGTTTTCTACGAGCAGTACTTC.

The chain couples TRBV7-6 to TRBJ2-3, with 8 bases that match TRBD2. The CDR3 loop spans 16 amino acids. CDR1 and CDR2 from the germline V gene are SGHVS and FNYEAQ. Trimming removed 2 bases from V and 4 bases from J; junction bases left unmatched: 8. The CDR3 DNA is TGTGCCAGCAGCTTATTTGCGGGAGGACGCTCAGATACGCAGTATTTT. Translating it yields CASSLFAGGRSDTQYF.

V gene TRBV9 combines with J gene TRBJ2-5; possible D gene TRBD2, 6 bases. The CDR3 has 17 amino acids. Per the germline V gene, CDR1 is SGDLS and CDR2 is YYNGEE. The V end was cut by 4 bases, the J end by 10 bases, with 29 bases between. The CDR3 loop reads CASSPKGTGLRREDQYF. The CDR3 coding sequence is TGTGCCAGCAGCCCCAAGGGGACGGGACTCCGGAGGGAGGACCAGTACTTC.

The rearrangement uses TRBV2 and TRBJ2-5; 14 nucleotides line up with TRBD2. CDR3 length: 17 amino acids. V lost 6 bases and J lost 4; bases outside the gene matches: 10. Germline V gene data show CDR1 as SNHLY and CDR2 as FYNNEI. The DNA of the CDR3 is TGTGCCAGCAGATACAGGGGGACTAGCGGGAGTCGAGAGACCCAGTACTTC. Its translation: CASRYRGTSGSRETQYF.

V usage is TRBV7-8 and J usage is TRBJ2-7, with 9 positions matching TRBD2. Losses at the gene ends were 1 base for V and 6 bases for J; bases not matched to a gene: 4. There are 14 residues in the CDR3. Germline CDR1 is SGHVS and CDR2 is FQNEAQ. DNA for the CDR3: TGTGCCAGCAGCTTAGTGCGGGAGGGAAGCGAGCAGTACTTC. This encodes CASSLVREGSEQYF.

This chain uses TRBV6-5 with TRBJ2-1; D gene ambiguous. Germline CDR1 MNHEY, CDR2 SVGAGI. Trimming left V 5 bases short and J 0 bases short, with 11 bases between. CDR3 length: 15 amino acids. As DNA, the CDR3 is TGTGCCAGCAGTCGTGGGGAAAGCTCCTACAATGAGCAGTTCTTC. This translates into CASSRGESSYNEQFF.

This sequence joins TRBV3-1 (or the pseudogene TRBV3-2) and TRBJ2-5; possible D gene TRBD2, 6 bases. Trimming removed 4 bases from V and 5 bases from J, with 17 bases in between. This CDR3 region has 15 residues. Germline V CDR1 and CDR2: LGHDT, YNNKEL (reference sequence). The CDR3 here is CASSPIAVPRETQYF. The CDR3 DNA reads TGTGCCAGCAGCCCTATAGCGGTTCCACGTGAGACCCAGTACTTC.

V usage is TRBV6-1 and J usage is TRBJ1-3; D not resolved. CDR1 MNHNS and CDR2 SASEGT come from the germline V gene. The CDR3 extends over 16 amino acids. Trimming took 4 bases from V and 4 from J, leaving 17 bases between them. The CDR3 is CASSGAAWGGGNTIYF. For the CDR3, the DNA is TGTGCCAGCAGTGGGGCCGCGTGGGGAGGGGGAAACACCATATATTTT.

The genes are TRBV18 and TRBJ2-6; 12 bases map to TRBD2. Germline lookup yields CDR1 KGHSH and CDR2 LQKENI. This CDR3 is built from 20 residues. J gave up 0 bases and V 1 base, and 7 bases lay outside the gene matches. CDR3 sequence reads: CASSPREPSGRASGANVLTF. The CDR3 DNA reads TGTGCCAGCTCACCACGAGAACCTAGCGGGAGGGCCTCTGGGGCCAACGTCCTGACTTTC.

The sample holds a few counts of this clone. The rearrangement links TRBV7-9 to TRBJ1-3; D is ambiguous. The CDR3 totals 15 residues. V lost 4 bases to trimming and J lost 7 bases, with 17 bases between them. Germline V CDR1 and CDR2: SEHNR, FQNEAQ (reference sequence). The CDR3 coding sequence is TGTGCCAGCAGCTCCACCCCTAGAACTTTGAACACCATATATTTT. As protein: CASSSTPRTLNTIYF.

The rearrangement uses TRBV11-3 and TRBJ2-1; TRBD2 aligns across 7 bases. The CDR3 has 15 residues. CDR1 SGHNT and CDR2 YENEEA come from the germline V gene. The V and J ends lost 1 base and 5 bases, in that order; junction bases with no gene match: 5. CDR3: CASSLGASGNNEQFF. CDR3 DNA sequence: TGTGCCAGCAGCTTAGGTGCTAGCGGAAACAATGAGCAGTTCTTC.

The chain joins TRBV28 to TRBJ1-2, with 8 nucleotides matching TRBD1. J gave up 2 bases and V 6 bases, and 11 bases lay outside the gene matches. The CDR3 is made up of 16 amino acids. Germline V CDR1 and CDR2: MDHEN, SYDVKM. CDR3 in amino acids: CASSLGQGEANYGYTF. The CDR3 DNA sequence: TGTGCCAGCAGCCTCGGACAGGGTGAAGCCAACTATGGCTACACCTTC.

This clone showed up just once. This chain joins TRBV6-2 or TRBV6-3 and TRBJ2-5; D possibly corresponds to TRBD1 (6 bases). CDR1 and CDR2 from the germline V gene are MNHEY and SVGEGT. The CDR3 is 15 amino acids. Deletions cut 0 bases from V and 5 bases from J, with 13 bases between. The CDR3 bases are TGTGCCAGCAGTTACTCTGCAGGGGCGTTGGAGACCCAGTACTTC. Its protein product is CASSYSAGALETQYF.